This TCR beta chain was sequenced in a study of blood T cell repertoires in COVID-19. The overall study: The samples span acute and convalescent COVID-19 from the United States, Italy and Spain.

The method was immunoSEQ multiplex PCR; TCRdb's version includes in-frame clones alone and lacks a portion of them. The sample yields about 180,000 clones, approximately 87% seen once. This CDR3 is 14 amino acids long. The V gene's germline CDR1 is SGHDT and CDR2 YYEEEE. Trimming pared 4 bases from V and 5 bases from J, leaving 15 bases between. The receptor was derived from a man between 65 and 85 years old with active or convalescent COVID-19. The chain recombines TRBV5-6 with TRBJ1-2, with D unresolved. Material for sequencing was peripheral blood. As DNA, the CDR3 is TGTGCCAGCAGCCTAGGACTCAAACCGTATGGCTACACCTTC. Translation: CASSLGLKPYGYTF.